One sample yielded the 9 T cell receptor beta chains listed below, sequenced in a study of regulatory T cells in long-lasting Graves disease (dated by TCRdb to the early 2020s). The sample's time point label, decoded: newly diagnosed GD, antithyroid drugs for less than 3 months. For both TCR sequencing and RNA sequencing, RNA was extracted from PBMCs using TRIzol. The library was made by multiplex PCR. Instrument used: Illumina HiSeq 4000. iRepertoire HTBI primers and Arm-PCR amplification of CDR3 regions were used to construct TCR beta libraries. Starting from the raw public reads, TCRdb applied fastp trimming at Q25, assembled clones with MiXCR and retained in-frame beta chains. For every CDR3 protein sequence, its rows merge into one entry that carries the most common genes and DNA. The sample yields 300,000 to 400,000 distinct CDR3 sequences; 16% were counted once. Clones ranked in the top ten supply just under 30% of the sample.

This sample also appeared in a second study, on T cells in Graves' hyperthyroidism and ophthalmopathy.

The sequencing here drew on peripheral blood mononuclear cells (PBMCs), taken at new diagnosis, from a patient treated with antithyroid drugs. The receptors shown here come from a man aged 35 to 55 with Graves disease. Donor details come from another sample of the same person, matched by shared clones.

This clonotype was detected once. A much larger clonotype is one base distant, so this may be a read error. This chain uses TRBV6-1 with TRBJ2-7; no reliable D call. This CDR3 is built from 13 residues. Germline-derived CDR1 and CDR2 are MNHNS and SASEGT. V lost 5 bases and J 4 bases, leaving 12 bases between the germline ends. CDR3 residues: CASSTLYRYEQYF. In nucleotides, the CDR3 is TGTGCCAGCAGTACCCTTTACAGATACGAGCAGTACTTC.

The chain is built from TRBV3-1 and TRBJ2-2, with D perhaps assigned TRBD1 or TRBD2 (6 bases each). Trimming shortened V by 0 bases and J by 0 bases, and 14 bases separated the two germline ends. CDR1 is LGHDT, CDR2 YNNKEL, per germline (reference sequence). The CDR3 has 18 amino acids. CDR3 in amino acids: CASSQEGGHPANTGELFF. The CDR3 DNA reads as TGTGCCAGCAGCCAAGAGGGGGGCCACCCCGCGAACACCGGGGAGCTGTTTTTT.

This clonotype has only a few counts. This rearrangement joins TRBV5-1 to TRBJ2-1; 8 positions agree with TRBD2. J was trimmed by 6 bases and V by 3 bases; bases with no gene match: 5. The CDR3 has 14 residues. Germline V lookup: CDR1 SGHRS, CDR2 YFSETQ. CDR3 sequence: CASSWSGGLNEQFF. Here the CDR3 DNA reads TGCGCCAGCAGCTGGTCGGGGGGGCTCAATGAGCAGTTCTTC.

This clonotype was observed at least ten times. The gene calls are TRBV7-6 and TRBJ2-7; D may match TRBD1 or TRBD2 (5 bases each). The length of the CDR3 is 15 residues. The ends were cut back, 5 bases at V and 3 bases at J, with 17 bases in the middle. In germline, CDR1 is SGHVS, CDR2 FNYEAQ. For the CDR3, the DNA is TGTGCCAGCAGCGAGAGTCCGGGGCAGAACTACGAGCAGTACTTC. This gives the protein CASSESPGQNYEQYF.

Ten or more counts support this clonotype. The rearrangement links TRBV20-1 to TRBJ1-5; TRBD1 agrees at 7 bases. V lost 3 bases, J lost 7 bases, and 15 bases stayed unmatched. The CDR3 has 16 residues. Germline CDR1 and CDR2: DFQATT and SNEGSKA (reference sequence). The CDR3 sequence is CSARGPTGQGGQPQHF. CDR3 DNA sequence: TGCAGTGCTAGGGGCCCGACAGGGCAGGGGGGGCAGCCCCAGCATTTT.

The chain joins TRBV4-2 to TRBJ2-3, with 12 positions matching TRBD2. Germline V gives CDR1 LGHNA, CDR2 YNFKEQ. This CDR3 is built from 15 residues. V lost 5 bases and J lost 6; bases outside the gene matches: 6. The CDR3 DNA follows: TGTGCCAGCAGCGAAGGACTAGCGGGGACCGATACGCAGTATTTT. Amino acids: CASSEGLAGTDTQYF.

This clonotype showed up many times. The genes are TRBV7-3 and TRBJ2-1; no definite D call. Germline V lookup: CDR1 SGHTA, CDR2 FQGTGA. V was shortened by 5 bases and J by 7 bases, with 12 bases between the two germline ends. This CDR3 has 13 amino acids. As DNA, the CDR3 is TGTGCCAGCAGCCAAGGTGTAGGGAATGAGCAGTTCTTC. Protein sequence: CASSQGVGNEQFF.

The chain recombines TRBV11-1 with TRBJ1-4; TRBD1 might be the D (5 bases). Germline CDR1 and CDR2: SGHAT and FQDESV (reference sequence). V dropped 3 bases and J dropped 3 bases, with 14 bases sitting between them. This CDR3 comprises 16 residues. The CDR3 sequence is CASSLPGDPANEKLFF. In DNA form, the CDR3 reads TGTGCCAGCAGCTTGCCCGGGGACCCCGCTAATGAAAAACTGTTTTTT.

This clonotype was observed at least ten times. V and J are TRBV7-2 and TRBJ2-1; no reliable D call. The V end was cut by 5 bases, the J end by 2 bases, with 16 bases between. Germline CDR1 SGHTA, CDR2 FQGNSA. The CDR3 loop spans 16 amino acids. In DNA, the CDR3 is TGTGCCAGCAGCCTGACACTCTCAGCTGCCTACAATGAGCAGTTCTTC. Amino acid sequence: CASSLTLSAAYNEQFF. The entire variable domain, with the rest obtained from reference TRBV7-2 and TRBJ2-1, is as follows: GAGVSQSPSNKVTEKGKDVELRCDPISGHTALYWYRQSLGQGLEFLIYFQGNSAPDKSGLPSDRFSAERTGGSVSTLTIQRTQQEDSAVYLCASSLTLSAAYNEQFFGPGTRLTVL.